The 27 T cell receptor beta chains reported below all come from one sample, sequenced in a study of T cell responses to AZD1222 COVID-19 vaccine listed by TCRdb under 2021. The library was built by means of the immunoSEQ multiplex PCR assay. This is the immuneACCESS table as TCRdb keeps it, with only in-frame sequences that have V and J called. A part of the clones is gone; compared with another copy, unresolved V genes explain less than half, and the rest is unexplained. The sample table contains 150,000 or so clones; only one count was recorded for about 88% of them. Under 20% of the sample lies in the top ten. Per the publication, the time point label means: baseline before first vaccination. The sample here was peripheral blood, taken on day 0 of AZD1222 vaccination. These receptors were taken from an adult in good health.

The V gene is TRBV19, the J gene TRBJ1-5, with 7 bases lining up with TRBD1. V lost 3 bases, J lost 7 bases, and 15 bases stayed unmatched. The CDR3 is made up of 17 amino acids. Germline V gene data show CDR1 as LNHDA and CDR2 as SQIVND (reference sequence). CDR3 sequence (DNA): TGTGCCAGTAGTATGCCCCGTAGTCGCTCCAGGGGGCAGCCCCAGCATTTT. It translates to CASSMPRSRSRGQPQHF.

The rearrangement links TRBV7-2 to TRBJ1-6; weak D call: TRBD1 (5 bases). There are 17 residues in the CDR3. V was pared by 2 bases and J by 6 bases, with 17 bases between. Germline V lookup: CDR1 SGHTA, CDR2 FQGNSA. CDR3 coding DNA: TGTGCCAGCAGCTTAACGGGGCGCGGCCTCCTTAATTCACCCCTCCACTTT. Translating it yields CASSLTGRGLLNSPLHF.

This rearrangement joins TRBV19 to TRBJ1-2; TRBD1 is a possible D gene (5 bases). The CDR3 runs 14 residues. Germline values: CDR1 LNHDA, CDR2 SQIVND (reference sequence). V lost 4 bases and J 2 bases, leaving 11 bases between the germline ends. In DNA form, the CDR3 reads TGTGCCAGTAGTAGGGCAGGGAACAACTATGGCTACACCTTC. It yields the protein CASSRAGNNYGYTF. Filled out from reference TRBV19 and TRBJ1-2, the complete variable domain reads DGGITQSPKYLFRKEGQNVTLSCEQNLNHDAMYWYRQDPGQGLRLIYYSQIVNDFQKGDIAEGYSVSREKKESFPLTVTSAQKNPTAFYLCASSRAGNNYGYTFGSGTRLTVV.

This chain uses TRBV29-1 with TRBJ2-2; 11 positions match TRBD2. The junction had 6 bases not matched to a gene; V was cut back by 6 bases and J by 6 bases. Germline V gene lookup returns CDR1 SQVTM and CDR2 ANQGSEA. The CDR3 sequence is 14 residues long. CDR3 coding DNA: TGCAGCGTCGTAGCGGGAGGGCTCCCCGGGGAGCTGTTTTTT. This encodes CSVVAGGLPGELFF.

The chain recombines TRBV29-1 with TRBJ2-5; 8 bases are a match to TRBD1. The V gene's germline CDR1 is SQVTM and CDR2 ANQGSEA. CDR3 length: 15 amino acids. With V trimmed by 3 bases and J by 5 bases, 11 bases remained unmatched. The CDR3 sequence: CSVDSDRGSGETQYF. The DNA for the CDR3 is TGCAGCGTTGACTCAGACAGGGGTTCTGGGGAGACCCAGTACTTC.

This chain joins TRBV7-9 and TRBJ2-7; D call uncertain. Germline values: CDR1 SEHNR, CDR2 FQNEAQ (reference sequence). The CDR3 sequence is 14 residues long. The V end lost 6 bases, the J end lost 5 bases, and 17 bases lay between the germline ends. CDR3 protein: CASSRPRSRHEQYF. DNA of the CDR3: TGTGCCAGCAGTCGGCCAAGATCTCGCCACGAGCAGTACTTC.

As regards this clone: One end of the junction does not line up with germline, which may come from a read error. The V gene is TRBV3-1 (or the pseudogene TRBV3-2), the J gene TRBJ2-5, with a weak D call TRBD2 (5 bases). The germline CDR1 and CDR2 sequences are LGHDT and YNNKEL (reference sequence). The CDR3 extends over 13 amino acids. The CDR3 reads CASSQFGGETRYF. The CDR3 DNA follows: TGTGCCAGCAGCCAGTTCGGAGGTGAGACCCGGTACTTC.

V usage is TRBV6-5 and J usage is TRBJ2-1, with D possibly matching TRBD2 (6 bases). V gave up 8 bases and J gave up 14 bases, with 13 bases separating them. This CDR3 contains 10 residues. The germline V gene encodes CDR1 MNHEY and CDR2 SVGAGI. CDR3 bases: TGTGCCAGCCGCGGACTATTGGAGTTCTTC. Amino acid sequence: CASRGLLEFF.

The chain links TRBV28 to TRBJ2-6; TRBD1 matches at 9 bases. CDR1 and CDR2 from the germline V gene are MDHEN and SYDVKM. Trimming took 6 bases from V and 0 from J; bases not matched to a gene: 6. The CDR3 is made up of 17 amino acids. CDR3 coding DNA: TGTGCCAGCAGCCTGGGACAGGGCCTCTCTGGGGCCAACGTCCTGACTTTC. Encoded protein: CASSLGQGLSGANVLTF.

The chain links TRBV27 to TRBJ1-6; D not certain. Deletions cut 5 bases from V and 4 bases from J, with 9 bases between. The V gene's germline CDR1 is MNHEY and CDR2 SMNVEV (reference sequence). This CDR3 is 14 amino acids long. The CDR3, as DNA: TGTGCCAGCAGTCCCCCAGGTTATAATTCACCCCTCCACTTT. This sequence encodes CASSPPGYNSPLHF.

CDR3 protein: CATSDDHYNEQFF. The CDR3 bases are TGTGCCACCAGTGATGACCACTACAATGAGCAGTTCTTC. The chain has TRBV24-1 and TRBJ2-1; D remains unclear. This CDR3 comprises 13 residues. The germline gives CDR1 KGHDR, CDR2 SFDVKD. V lost 3 bases to trimming and J lost 3 bases, with 5 bases between them.

V usage is TRBV19 and J usage is TRBJ1-2, with TRBD1 as a possible D gene (5 bases). The CDR3 has 13 residues. The V gene's germline CDR1 is LNHDA and CDR2 SQIVND (reference sequence). Trimming took 3 bases from V and 6 from J, leaving 11 bases between them. DNA of the CDR3: TGTGCCAGTAGTATCTGGGGGGAACATGGCTACACCTTC. Translating it yields CASSIWGEHGYTF. The full variable domain, rest sourced from reference TRBV19 and TRBJ1-2, is DGGITQSPKYLFRKEGQNVTLSCEQNLNHDAMYWYRQDPGQGLRLIYYSQIVNDFQKGDIAEGYSVSREKKESFPLTVTSAQKNPTAFYLCASSIWGEHGYTFGSGTRLTVV.

As concerns this clone: One end of the junction is discordant with germline, which a read error may explain. The CDR3: CASSWRLADYNEQFF. The CDR3 region has the DNA TGTGCTAGCAGCTGGCGGCTAGCGGACTACAATGAGCAGTTCTTC. The chain has TRBV7-7 and TRBJ2-1, with 7 bases aligning to TRBD2. The germline V gene encodes CDR1 SSHAT and CDR2 FNYEAQ (reference sequence). CDR3 size: 15 residues.

CDR3 nucleotides: TGTGCCAGCAGTTACTCGACGCTGGGCACAGATACGCAGTATTTT. As protein: CASSYSTLGTDTQYF. The chain employs TRBV6-5 and TRBJ2-3; D not resolved. Trimming stripped 0 bases from V and 1 base from J, with 8 bases between. Germline V gene sequence: CDR1 MNHEY, CDR2 SVGAGI. This CDR3 is built from 15 residues.

The V and J genes are TRBV7-3 and TRBJ1-2, with D perhaps matching TRBD1 (5 bases). The germline gives CDR1 SGHTA, CDR2 FQGTGA. V lost 3 bases, J lost 14 bases, and 22 bases lay in between. The CDR3 extends over 14 amino acids. This CDR3 is CASSFITPGTALTF. CDR3 coding DNA: TGTGCCAGCAGCTTTATCACCCCTGGGACGGCTTTGACCTTC.

V and J are TRBV5-1 and TRBJ2-7; D might be TRBD1 or TRBD2, each matching 5 bases. V shed 0 bases and J shed 2 bases, with 12 bases lying between them. The length of the CDR3 is 15 residues. Germline V gene lookup returns CDR1 SGHRS and CDR2 YFSETQ. As DNA, the CDR3 is TGCGCCAGCAGCTTGGGTGCAGGGAGAGCCTACGAGCAGTACTTC. Translating it yields CASSLGAGRAYEQYF.

This chain uses TRBV27 with TRBJ2-7; D possibly corresponds to TRBD1 (5 bases). CDR1 and CDR2 from the germline V gene are MNHEY and SMNVEV (reference sequence). The CDR3 loop spans 17 amino acids. V was trimmed by 0 bases and J by 0 bases, leaving 15 bases between them. The CDR3 bases are TGTGCCAGCAGTTTATCGGCAGGGCTCGCCTTCTCCTACGAGCAGTACTTC. Protein sequence: CASSLSAGLAFSYEQYF.

The chain is built from TRBV5-1 and TRBJ2-1; TRBD2 matches at 8 bases. The CDR3 loop spans 14 amino acids. Germline CDR1 is SGHRS and CDR2 is YFSETQ. The junction had 2 bases not matched to a gene; V was cut back by 4 bases and J by 2 bases. CDR3 DNA: TGCGCCAGCAGCCCCGGGGGGGCCTACAATGAGCAGTTCTTC. It specifies CASSPGGAYNEQFF.

This chain joins TRBV5-6 and TRBJ1-1, with D uncertain. Germline V gene lookup returns CDR1 SGHDT and CDR2 YYEEEE. The CDR3 extends over 15 amino acids. Trimming took off 3 bases at V and 4 bases at J, with 16 bases between the two ends. CDR3 in DNA: TGTGCCAGCAGCTGGATTACTGGTATCGGCACTGAAGCTTTCTTT. Its protein product is CASSWITGIGTEAFF.

The chain has TRBV24-1 and TRBJ2-1, with TRBD1 matching 10 bases. Germline V gene sequence: CDR1 KGHDR, CDR2 SFDVKD. This CDR3 comprises 16 residues. V shed 4 bases and J 9 bases; nucleotides not matched to a gene: 11. The CDR3 spells CATSDSGTGDYTEQFF. Here the CDR3 DNA reads TGTGCCACCAGTGACTCCGGGACAGGGGACTATACTGAGCAGTTCTTC.

The chain employs TRBV5-1 and TRBJ1-1; D gene ambiguous. CDR1 SGHRS and CDR2 YFSETQ come from the germline V gene. The CDR3 is 17 residues long. V lost 5 bases and J 0 bases, leaving 20 bases between the germline ends. CDR3 DNA: TGCGCCAGCAGGCTCCCGTCGGGGAGAACCATGAACACTGAAGCTTTCTTT. Translating it yields CASRLPSGRTMNTEAFF.

The chain uses TRBV28 and TRBJ2-2, with TRBD2 identical over 8 bases. Germline V gene data show CDR1 as MDHEN and CDR2 as SYDVKM. V was pared by 6 bases and J by 6 bases, with 9 bases of the junction left unmatched. CDR3 size: 15 residues. Here the CDR3 DNA reads TGTGCCAGCAGCCCCGGGGGTAGCGGGGCCGGGGAGCTGTTTTTT. This sequence encodes CASSPGGSGAGELFF.

This clone was picked up one time. The chain combines TRBV2 with TRBJ1-1, with no clear D. The CDR3 sequence is 12 residues long. V was cut by 7 bases and J by 5 bases, with 11 bases left in between. Germline loops: CDR1 SNHLY, CDR2 FYNNEI. The chain's CDR3 is CASTSLRTEAFF. CDR3 in DNA: TGTGCCAGCACCTCCCTGAGGACTGAAGCTTTCTTT.

The rearrangement joins TRBV6-4 to TRBJ1-1; 7 nucleotides line up with TRBD1. The length of the CDR3 is 16 residues. Trimming removed 4 bases from V and 4 bases from J; junction bases left unmatched: 12. Per the germline V gene, CDR1 is MRHNA and CDR2 is SNTAGT. The CDR3 loop is CASSVARQGECTEAFF. CDR3 sequence (DNA): TGTGCCAGCAGTGTTGCCCGACAGGGTGAATGCACTGAAGCTTTCTTT.

V is TRBV19 and J is TRBJ1-3; D is uncertain. The V and J ends lost 9 bases and 0 bases respectively, with 12 bases between them. This CDR3 is 14 amino acids long. Germline assignment: CDR1 LNHDA and CDR2 SQIVND (reference sequence). CDR3 in amino acids: CASFGISSGNTIYF. The CDR3 region has the DNA TGTGCCAGCTTCGGAATCAGCTCTGGAAACACCATATATTTT. The full variable domain, completed using reference TRBV19 and TRBJ1-3, is DGGITQSPKYLFRKEGQNVTLSCEQNLNHDAMYWYRQDPGQGLRLIYYSQIVNDFQKGDIAEGYSVSREKKESFPLTVTSAQKNPTAFYLCASFGISSGNTIYFGEGSWLTVV.

The gene calls are TRBV9 and TRBJ2-3; D possibly matches TRBD1 or TRBD2 (5 bases each). The V end was cut by 4 bases, the J end by 1 base, with 10 bases between. The CDR3 has 14 amino acids. Per germline, CDR1 SGDLS and CDR2 YYNGEE. The CDR3 nucleotides read TGTGCCAGCAGCTCTCTGGGGGGCACAGATACGCAGTATTTT. Its protein is CASSSLGGTDTQYF.

The chain combines TRBV5-1 with TRBJ1-2, with unresolved D. Germline V CDR1 and CDR2: SGHRS, YFSETQ. V lost 0 bases to trimming and J lost 3 bases, with 12 bases between them. This CDR3 has 15 residues. The CDR3 coding sequence is TGCGCCAGCAGCTTGGTCCCCAGCCCGGACTATGGCTACACCTTC. This encodes CASSLVPSPDYGYTF.